The sequence of this T cell receptor beta chain was determined in a study of blood T cells in healthy people across ages. In the study overall: About one barcoded TCR beta cDNA was captured per two T cells.

Notes on the study in general: Unknown donor CMV status possibly confounded expanded clonotype changes.

PCR was performed a second time for about 7 to 11 cycles using a sample-barcoded 5' primer and a J-beta primer mix. Using its own MiXCR run on the 5' RACE reads, TCRdb lists one record per CDR3 protein. The sample includes approximately 800,000 distinct CDR3 sequences, roughly 50% of them seen just once. Comment on this clonotype: Its antigen remains unknown.

V shed 4 bases and J 7 bases; nucleotides not matched to a gene: 6. Germline CDR1 reads SGHRS; CDR2 reads YFSETQ. The CDR3 length is 15 residues. The sample was blood. The clonotype was recovered from a man aged 25 to 40 in good health. The chain has TRBV5-1 and TRBJ2-5, with 14 bases lining up with TRBD2. CDR3 nucleotides: TGCGCCAGCAGCACTGGGACTAGCGGGGGTATGACCCAGTACTTC. Protein product: CASSTGTSGGMTQYF.